What follows is one T cell receptor beta chain and its context. The antigen remains undetermined. This CDR3 is built from 15 residues. Trimming cost V 6 bases and J 7 bases, with 16 bases left between them. CDR1 is ENHRY and CDR2 is SYGVKD in the germline V gene. This sample was included in a study of T cell responses to AZD1222 COVID-19 vaccine. Study results and limitations: Seropositive at baseline were only a handful of AZD1222 recipients.

Produced via immunoSEQ multiplex PCR; TCRdb's table is partial and in-frame only. Of 120,000 or so clones in the sample, approximately 85% were seen once. The sample was peripheral blood, taken on day 0 of AZD1222 vaccination. The receptor's source is an adult in good health. This rearrangement joins TRBV10-3 to TRBJ1-6, with no clear D. The CDR3 coding sequence is TGTGCCATCAGGGATGGGGAAGTTGGAAATTCACCCCTCCACTTT. The encoded protein is CAIRDGEVGNSPLHF.